Below are 32 T cell receptor beta chains sequenced from a single sample in a study of beta chain features in type 1 diabetes. The isolated RNA, all of it, was reverse transcribed, so expressed TCRB transcripts were what got sequenced. TCRdb's table, derived via immunoSEQ multiplex PCR, lists solely in-frame clones and lacks some. In the table there are roughly 330,000 clones, roughly 9.6% of which are singletons. The sample was naive CD4+ T cells from blood. Receptors were obtained from a woman between 25 and 40 years old in good health.

The J gene is TRBJ2-3, the V gene TRBV28, with TRBD1 identical over 12 bases. The CDR3 has 16 residues. CDR1 is MDHEN and CDR2 is SYDVKM in the germline V gene. The V and J ends lost 4 bases and 4 bases, in that order; junction bases with no gene match: 6. The CDR3 reads CASSSPGTGGADTQYF. CDR3 in DNA: TGTGCCAGCAGTTCTCCCGGGACAGGGGGCGCAGATACGCAGTATTTT.

The chain links TRBV28 to TRBJ2-1; 8 bases are a match to TRBD2. From germline, CDR1 is MDHEN and CDR2 SYDVKM. Trimming at V came to 8 bases and at J to 8 bases, leaving 8 bases not matched to a gene. This CDR3 contains 13 residues. CDR3: CASLGGALYEQFF. The CDR3 coding sequence is TGTGCCAGCCTCGGGGGGGCTCTATATGAGCAGTTCTTC.

This clone was picked up a small number of times. This chain joins TRBV18 and TRBJ1-1; D call uncertain. The CDR3 length is 12 residues. Germline CDR1 reads KGHSH; CDR2 reads LQKENI. V shed 5 bases and J shed 6 bases, with 10 bases lying between them. For the CDR3, the DNA is TGTGCCAGCTCAACATTGGTCGCTGAAGCTTTCTTT. Translation: CASSTLVAEAFF. Combining the CDR3 with reference TRBV18 and TRBJ1-1 gives the whole variable domain NAGVMQNPRHLVRRRGQEARLRCSPMKGHSHVYWYRQLPEEGLKFMVYLQKENIIDESGMPKERFSAEFPKEGPSILRIQQVVRGDSAAYFCASSTLVAEAFFGQGTRLTVV.

This chain links TRBV9 with TRBJ2-1, with TRBD1 matching 12 bases. The CDR3 is made up of 15 amino acids. CDR1 SGDLS and CDR2 YYNGEE come from the germline V gene. Losses at the gene ends were 0 bases for V and 9 bases for J; bases not matched to a gene: 4. CDR3 nucleotide sequence: TGTGCCAGCAGCGTAGTGGGACAGGGGGCAATTGAGCAGTTCTTC. This gives the protein CASSVVGQGAIEQFF.

V usage is TRBV7-2 and J usage is TRBJ2-7; tentative D call: TRBD2 (6 bases). The ends were cut back, 2 bases at V and 0 bases at J, with 11 bases in the middle. CDR3 length: 15 amino acids. CDR1 and CDR2 (germline): SGHTA, FQGNSA. The CDR3: CASSLHRGSSYEQYF. The CDR3 bases are TGTGCCAGCAGCTTACACCGGGGGAGCTCCTACGAGCAGTACTTC. Complete variable domain (other parts from reference TRBV7-2 and TRBJ2-7): GAGVSQSPSNKVTEKGKDVELRCDPISGHTALYWYRQSLGQGLEFLIYFQGNSAPDKSGLPSDRFSAERTGGSVSTLTIQRTQQEDSAVYLCASSLHRGSSYEQYFGPGTRLTVT.

The J gene is TRBJ2-1, the V gene TRBV27, with 11 bases identical to TRBD1. J lost 8 bases, V lost 3 bases, and 6 bases had no gene match. This CDR3 comprises 15 residues. Germline lookup yields CDR1 MNHEY and CDR2 SMNVEV (reference sequence). The CDR3 nucleotides are TGTGCCAGCAGTTTCCCGGGACAGGGGGTCGATGAGCAGTTCTTC. Amino acid sequence: CASSFPGQGVDEQFF.

In its sample, this clone was seen a few times. The chain recombines TRBV6-6 with TRBJ2-5; D is unresolved. This CDR3 contains 12 residues. Germline V gene lookup returns CDR1 MNHNY and CDR2 SVGAGI (reference sequence). V lost 5 bases to trimming and J lost 4 bases, with 8 bases between them. CDR3 amino acids: CASSPLRETQYF. CDR3 coding DNA: TGTGCCAGCAGTCCCCTCAGAGAGACCCAGTACTTC.

The chain is built from TRBV28 and TRBJ1-2; 11 bases line up with TRBD1. Germline V CDR1 and CDR2: MDHEN, SYDVKM. Trimming removed 6 bases from V and 4 bases from J; junction bases left unmatched: 1. The CDR3 runs to 13 residues. The CDR3 region has the DNA TGTGCCAGCAGCGGGACAGGGGGCTATGGCTACACCTTC. The encoded protein is CASSGTGGYGYTF.

The chain joins TRBV5-1 to TRBJ2-7; D call uncertain. Trimming cost V 1 base and J 0 bases, with 8 bases left between them. The length of the CDR3 is 14 residues. CDR1 and CDR2 (germline): SGHRS, YFSETQ. CDR3 DNA: TGCGCCAGCAGCTTGCCGGAGAGCTCCTACGAGCAGTACTTC. Translated, it gives CASSLPESSYEQYF. Using reference TRBV5-1 and TRBJ2-7 for the parts outside the CDR3, the full variable domain is KAGVTQTPRYLIKTRGQQVTLSCSPISGHRSVSWYQQTPGQGLQFLFEYFSETQRNKGNFPGRFSGRQFSNSRSEMNVSTLELGDSALYLCASSLPESSYEQYFGPGTRLTVT.

CDR3 DNA: TGTGCCAGCAGTGACCCCCAGGGGTTTGAGCAGTTCTTC. Its protein product is CASSDPQGFEQFF. The rearrangement joins TRBV28 to TRBJ2-1, with a tentative D call TRBD1 (6 bases). Germline-derived CDR1 and CDR2 are MDHEN and SYDVKM. The CDR3 totals 13 residues. Trimming cost V 5 bases and J 9 bases, with 14 bases left between them.

The sample holds a few counts of this clone. The chain carries TRBV18 and TRBJ1-1, with D possibly TRBD1 on 5 matching bases. CDR1 is KGHSH, CDR2 LQKENI, per germline. The CDR3 is 15 amino acids. Trimming left V 3 bases short and J 2 bases short, with 13 bases between. The CDR3 region has the DNA TGTGCCAGCTCACCGTTGAGTGGGACTAACACTGAAGCTTTCTTT. Translating it yields CASSPLSGTNTEAFF.

The chain joins TRBV7-2 to TRBJ2-1, with TRBD2 matching 8 bases. The CDR3 consists of 17 residues. V trimming: 3 bases; J trimming: 7 bases; junction bases outside the gene matches: 14. Germline lookup yields CDR1 SGHTA and CDR2 FQGNSA. The CDR3 DNA reads as TGTGCCAGCAGCTTCAGTACAGGAGCGGGAGCTTCTAATGAGCAGTTCTTC. Its protein product is CASSFSTGAGASNEQFF.

This clone showed up just a few times. The chain combines TRBV27 with TRBJ2-7; D is perhaps TRBD2 (6 bases). Germline lookup yields CDR1 MNHEY and CDR2 SMNVEV (reference sequence). This CDR3 has 15 residues. V was shortened by 4 bases and J by 0 bases, with 13 bases between the two germline ends. CDR3 protein: CASSSAGPSSYEQYF. As DNA, the CDR3 is TGTGCCAGCAGTTCGGCGGGGCCAAGCTCCTACGAGCAGTACTTC.

This chain connects TRBV27 to TRBJ2-7, with D unresolved. V was shortened by 5 bases and J by 0 bases, with 11 bases between the two germline ends. CDR1 is MNHEY and CDR2 is SMNVEV in the germline V gene (reference sequence). The CDR3 loop spans 14 amino acids. CDR3 protein: CASSLGATSYEQYF. The CDR3 DNA is TGTGCCAGCAGTCTAGGAGCCACCTCCTACGAGCAGTACTTC.

The chain is built from TRBV9 and TRBJ1-1; possible D gene TRBD1, 5 bases. The V end was cut by 3 bases, the J end by 3 bases, with 18 bases between. The CDR3 is 16 residues long. Germline CDR1 SGDLS, CDR2 YYNGEE. The CDR3 sequence is CASSEGLAPGDTEAFF. CDR3 nucleotide sequence: TGTGCCAGCAGCGAGGGCTTGGCCCCGGGGGACACTGAAGCTTTCTTT.

This clone was seen more than once but under ten times. The CDR3: CASSRQGSYEQYF. CDR3 DNA sequence: TGTGCCAGCAGCCGACAGGGCTCCTACGAGCAGTACTTC. The genes are TRBV25-1 and TRBJ2-7, with 7 bases identical to TRBD1. This CDR3 region has 13 residues. Germline CDR1 and CDR2: MGHDK and SYGVNS. Losses at the gene ends were 6 bases for V and 0 bases for J; bases not matched to a gene: 2.

This clone was seen more than once but under ten times. This rearrangement joins TRBV6-5 to TRBJ1-1, with D maybe TRBD1 (5 bases). The CDR3 is 14 residues long. Germline-derived CDR1 and CDR2 are MNHEY and SVGAGI. The ends were cut back, 5 bases at V and 4 bases at J, with 14 bases in the middle. The CDR3 sequence is CASSTGAGVTEAFF. The CDR3 coding sequence is TGTGCCAGCAGTACCGGGGCGGGGGTCACTGAAGCTTTCTTT.

This clone was seen a handful of times. The J gene is TRBJ1-2, the V gene TRBV7-9, with 8 bases aligning to TRBD1. CDR1 SEHNR and CDR2 FQNEAQ come from the germline V gene (reference sequence). This CDR3 has 15 amino acids. The junction had 9 bases not matched to a gene; V was cut back by 5 bases and J by 4 bases. CDR3 region: CASSPTGGRVYGYTF. In DNA, the CDR3 is TGTGCCAGCAGCCCCACAGGGGGACGGGTCTATGGCTACACCTTC.

The rearrangement uses TRBV29-1 and TRBJ1-5, with D possibly being TRBD1 (5 bases). CDR1 SQVTM and CDR2 ANQGSEA come from the germline V gene. CDR3 length: 13 amino acids. V was trimmed by 6 bases and J by 6 bases, leaving 15 bases between them. CDR3 sequence (DNA): TGCAGCGTAGGACTAGGGGCGGGTCAGCCCCAGCATTTT. Its translation: CSVGLGAGQPQHF. Variable domain in full (rest from reference TRBV29-1 and TRBJ1-5): SAVISQKPSRDICQRGTSLTIQCQVDSQVTMMFWYRQQPGQSLTLIATANQGSEATYESGFVIDKFPISRPNLTFSTLTVSNMSPEDSSIYLCSVGLGAGQPQHFGDGTRLSIL.

This chain connects TRBV19 to TRBJ2-3; D perhaps matches TRBD2 (6 bases). Germline assignment: CDR1 LNHDA and CDR2 SQIVND (reference sequence). The CDR3 has 13 amino acids. The V end lost 6 bases, the J end lost 4 bases, and 11 bases lay between the germline ends. The CDR3: CASSGSDSDTQYF. The CDR3, as DNA: TGTGCCAGTAGCGGGAGTGATTCAGATACGCAGTATTTT.

This chain uses TRBV25-1 with TRBJ2-3, with 8 bases lining up with TRBD1. CDR1 is MGHDK, CDR2 SYGVNS, per germline. The V gene end was trimmed by 4 bases and the J gene end by 1 base; junction bases not matched to a gene: 4. The CDR3 consists of 15 residues. The DNA of the CDR3 is TGTGCCAGCAGTGGCCTGACAGGGGGCACAGATACGCAGTATTTT. Its protein product is CASSGLTGGTDTQYF.

This clone was counted a few times. This sequence joins TRBV28 and TRBJ2-7; 7 nucleotides match TRBD2. The CDR3 has 14 residues. Germline assignment: CDR1 MDHEN and CDR2 SYDVKM. V trimming: 6 bases; J trimming: 3 bases; junction bases outside the gene matches: 8. CDR3: CASSPRTRIYEQYF. The CDR3 coding sequence is TGTGCCAGCAGCCCGAGGACTAGAATCTACGAGCAGTACTTC.

This clone was seen more than once but under ten times. The chain has TRBV4-2 and TRBJ1-1; D is uncertain. CDR1 and CDR2 (germline): LGHNA, YNFKEQ. The CDR3 consists of 14 residues. V lost 0 bases, J lost 0 bases, and 5 bases lay in between. This chain's CDR3 is CASSQERVNTEAFF. CDR3 in DNA: TGTGCCAGCAGCCAAGAACGAGTGAACACTGAAGCTTTCTTT.

There are a few counts of this clone. A junction end diverges from the germline sequence, so it may reflect a read error. V usage is TRBV7-7 and J usage is TRBJ2-5; 7 nucleotides align to TRBD1. CDR1 SSHAT and CDR2 FNYEAQ come from the germline V gene (reference sequence). The CDR3 has 13 amino acids. The CDR3 DNA is TGTGCTAGCAGCCCACAGGGGCAAGAGACCCAGTACTTC. The encoded protein is CASSPQGQETQYF. Full variable domain (remainder filled in from reference TRBV7-7 and TRBJ2-5): GAGVSQSPRYKVTKRGQDVTLRCDPISSHATLYWYQQALGQGPEFLTYFNYEAQPDKSGLPSDRFSAERPEGSISTLTIQRTEQRDSAMYRCASSPQGQETQYFGPGTRLLVL.

Regarding this clone: The sample carries other DNA sequences with the same CDR3. V gene TRBV5-1 combines with J gene TRBJ2-5, with 7 bases identical to TRBD1. The germline CDR1 and CDR2 sequences are SGHRS and YFSETQ. This CDR3 is 13 amino acids long. J was trimmed by 5 bases and V by 2 bases; bases with no gene match: 3. CDR3: CASSFTGEETQYF. The DNA of the CDR3 is TGCGCCAGCAGCTTTACAGGGGAGGAGACCCAGTACTTC.

Concerning this clone: The sample has other DNA sequences that encode this CDR3 too. V and J are TRBV7-2 and TRBJ2-1; D gene ambiguous. Germline CDR1 and CDR2: SGHTA and FQGNSA. V lost 1 base and J 5 bases, leaving 6 bases between the germline ends. The CDR3 is made up of 13 amino acids. The CDR3 DNA reads TGTGCCAGCAGCTTAGTTTTCGACAATGAGCAGTTCTTC. This gives the protein CASSLVFDNEQFF. Full variable domain (missing parts from reference TRBV7-2 and TRBJ2-1): GAGVSQSPSNKVTEKGKDVELRCDPISGHTALYWYRQSLGQGLEFLIYFQGNSAPDKSGLPSDRFSAERTGGSVSTLTIQRTQQEDSAVYLCASSLVFDNEQFFGPGTRLTVL.

The chain couples TRBV5-1 to TRBJ2-5, with a weak D call TRBD2 (5 bases). This CDR3 spans 14 amino acids. Trimming shortened V by 6 bases and J by 0 bases, and 12 bases separated the two germline ends. Germline V lookup: CDR1 SGHRS, CDR2 YFSETQ. The CDR3 sequence is CASTARGNQETQYF. The CDR3 bases are TGCGCCAGCACCGCCCGGGGAAACCAAGAGACCCAGTACTTC.

This clone was found a few times. The chain is built from TRBV5-6 and TRBJ2-5; D gene unclear. V was cut by 0 bases and J by 13 bases, with 10 bases left in between. The CDR3 totals 11 residues. From germline, CDR1 is SGHDT and CDR2 YYEEEE. The CDR3 region has the DNA TGTGCCAGCAGCTTGGCGGCGGTGTGGTACTTC. Translated, it gives CASSLAAVWYF.

This clone was seen a handful of times. The chain employs TRBV29-1 and TRBJ1-2; 10 bases fit TRBD1. Germline-derived CDR1 and CDR2 are SQVTM and ANQGSEA. CDR3 length equals 14 residues. V lost 7 bases and J lost 4; bases outside the gene matches: 9. CDR3 nucleotides: TGCAGCGCCACAGAGGGACAGGGGAGCTATGGCTACACCTTC. It codes for CSATEGQGSYGYTF.

Regarding this clone: Sequence at one end of the junction differs from germline and may be a read error. CDR3 nucleotide sequence: TGCAGTGCAGGAGGGATTAGTTTC. Protein product: CSAGGISF. The chain employs TRBV20-1 and TRBJ1-2; D uncertain. The germline CDR1 and CDR2 sequences are DFQATT and SNEGSKA (reference sequence). The CDR3 consists of 8 residues.

This chain connects TRBV7-2 to TRBJ1-5, with D unclear. The germline gives CDR1 SGHTA, CDR2 FQGNSA. V gave up 1 base and J gave up 7 bases, with 14 bases separating them. The CDR3 extends over 15 amino acids. CDR3 DNA: TGTGCCAGCAGCTTAGTTCGGCAGGAGGGACAGCCCCAGCATTTT. It encodes CASSLVRQEGQPQHF.

This clone was counted between two and nine times. The chain carries TRBV28 and TRBJ2-7, with 7 bases matching TRBD2. The V gene end was trimmed by 5 bases and the J gene end by 0 bases; junction bases not matched to a gene: 10. Germline lookup yields CDR1 MDHEN and CDR2 SYDVKM. The CDR3 loop spans 16 amino acids. CDR3 DNA: TGTGCCAGCAGTGGGGGTGGGCTAGCGGACTCCTACGAGCAGTACTTC. It encodes CASSGGGLADSYEQYF.